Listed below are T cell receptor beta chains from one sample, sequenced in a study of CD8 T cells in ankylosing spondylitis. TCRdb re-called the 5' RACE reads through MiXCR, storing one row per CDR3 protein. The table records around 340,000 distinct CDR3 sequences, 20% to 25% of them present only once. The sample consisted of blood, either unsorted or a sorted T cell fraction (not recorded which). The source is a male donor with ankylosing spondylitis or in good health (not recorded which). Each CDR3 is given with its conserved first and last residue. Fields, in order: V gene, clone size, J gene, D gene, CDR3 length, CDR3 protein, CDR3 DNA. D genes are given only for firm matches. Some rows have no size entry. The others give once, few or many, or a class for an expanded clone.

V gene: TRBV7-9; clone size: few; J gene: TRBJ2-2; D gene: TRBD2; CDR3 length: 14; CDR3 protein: CASSLTTSAGELFF; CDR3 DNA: TGTGCCAGCAGCTTAACGACTAGCGCCGGGGAGCTGTTTTTT
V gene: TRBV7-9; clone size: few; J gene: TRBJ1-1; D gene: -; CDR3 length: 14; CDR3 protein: CASSISVGGTEAFF; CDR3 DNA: TGTGCCAGCAGTATTTCGGTGGGGGGGACTGAAGCTTTCTTT
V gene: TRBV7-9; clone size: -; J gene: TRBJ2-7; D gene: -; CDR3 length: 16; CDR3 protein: CASSLSTVAPSYEQYF; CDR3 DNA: TGTGCCAGCAGCCTATCGACGGTGGCCCCTTCCTACGAGCAGTACTTC
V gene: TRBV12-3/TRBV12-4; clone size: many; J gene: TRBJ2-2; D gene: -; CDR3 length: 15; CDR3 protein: CASSLGPGVTGELFF; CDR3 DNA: TGTGCCAGCAGTTTAGGGCCCGGGGTCACCGGGGAGCTGTTTTTT
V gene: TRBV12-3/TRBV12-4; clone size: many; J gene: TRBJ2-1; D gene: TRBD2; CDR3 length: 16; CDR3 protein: CASIKMGGGSYNEQFF; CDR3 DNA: TGTGCCAGCATTAAGATGGGGGGGGGCTCCTACAATGAGCAGTTCTTC
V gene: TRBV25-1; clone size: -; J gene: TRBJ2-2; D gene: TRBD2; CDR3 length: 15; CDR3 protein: CASSEETSGTGELFF; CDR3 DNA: TGTGCCAGCAGTGAAGAAACTAGCGGGACCGGGGAGCTGTTTTTT
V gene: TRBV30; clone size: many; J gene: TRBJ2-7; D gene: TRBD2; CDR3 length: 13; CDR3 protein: CAWGTSGGGEQYF; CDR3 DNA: TGTGCCTGGGGGACTAGCGGGGGCGGCGAGCAGTACTTC
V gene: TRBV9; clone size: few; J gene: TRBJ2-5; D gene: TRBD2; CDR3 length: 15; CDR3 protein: CASSGLAGGPETQYF; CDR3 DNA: TGTGCCAGCAGTGGACTAGCGGGGGGGCCAGAGACCCAGTACTTC
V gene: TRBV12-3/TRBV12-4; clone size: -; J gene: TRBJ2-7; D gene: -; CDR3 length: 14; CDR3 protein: CASSFQGLGYEQYF; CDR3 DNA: TGTGCCAGCAGTTTTCAGGGCCTCGGCTACGAGCAGTACTTC
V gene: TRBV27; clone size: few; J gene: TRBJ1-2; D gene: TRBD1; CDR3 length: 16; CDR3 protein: CASSLSRTGSVGGYTF; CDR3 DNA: TGTGCCAGCAGTTTATCTCGGACAGGGTCGGTAGGAGGCTACACCTTC
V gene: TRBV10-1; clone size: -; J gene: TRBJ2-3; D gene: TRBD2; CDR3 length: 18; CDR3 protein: CASSESPIGWDYTDTQYF; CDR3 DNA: TGCGCCAGCAGTGAGTCACCGATCGGGTGGGACTACACAGATACGCAGTATTTT
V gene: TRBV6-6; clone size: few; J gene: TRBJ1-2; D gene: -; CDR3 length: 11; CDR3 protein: CASNGAYGYTF; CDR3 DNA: TGTGCCAGCAATGGGGCCTATGGCTACACCTTC
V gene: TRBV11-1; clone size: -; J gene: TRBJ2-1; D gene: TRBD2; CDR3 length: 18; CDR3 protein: CASSFQGPGLASYNEQFF; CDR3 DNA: TGTGCCAGCAGCTTCCAGGGTCCGGGACTAGCGTCCTACAATGAGCAGTTCTTC
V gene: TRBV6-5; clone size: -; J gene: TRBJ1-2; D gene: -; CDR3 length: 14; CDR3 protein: CASSYGAANYGYTF; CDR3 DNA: TGTGCCAGCAGTTACGGGGCGGCAAACTATGGCTACACCTTC
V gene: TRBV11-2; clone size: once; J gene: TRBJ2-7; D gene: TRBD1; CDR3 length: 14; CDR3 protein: CASSSGQGRHEQYF; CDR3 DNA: TGTGCCAGCAGCTCGGGACAGGGAAGACACGAGCAGTACTTC
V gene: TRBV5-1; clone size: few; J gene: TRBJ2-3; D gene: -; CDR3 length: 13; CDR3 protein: CASRPARGDTQYF; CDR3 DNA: TGCGCCAGCAGGCCAGCCCGGGGAGATACGCAGTATTTT
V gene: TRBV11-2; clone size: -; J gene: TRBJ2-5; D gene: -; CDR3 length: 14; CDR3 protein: CASSSRTTQETQYF; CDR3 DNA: TGTGCCAGCAGCTCACGGACTACCCAAGAGACCCAGTACTTC
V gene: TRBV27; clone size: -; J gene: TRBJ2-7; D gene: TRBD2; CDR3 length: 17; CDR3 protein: CASSLTQLAALRYEQYF; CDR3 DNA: TGTGCCAGCAGTCTTACACAACTAGCGGCGCTCCGCTACGAGCAGTACTTC
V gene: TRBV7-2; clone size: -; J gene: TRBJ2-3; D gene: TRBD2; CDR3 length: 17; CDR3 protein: CASSLAPPSGAIDTQYF; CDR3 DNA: TGTGCCAGCAGCTTAGCCCCTCCTAGCGGGGCTATAGATACGCAGTATTTT
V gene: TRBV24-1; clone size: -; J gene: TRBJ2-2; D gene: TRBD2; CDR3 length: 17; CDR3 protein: CATSGTSGGKQTGELFF; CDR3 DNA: TGTGCCACCAGTGGGACTAGCGGGGGTAAACAAACCGGGGAGCTGTTTTTT
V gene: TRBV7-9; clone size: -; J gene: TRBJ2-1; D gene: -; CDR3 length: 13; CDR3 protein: CASSPGLINEQFF; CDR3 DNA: TGTGCCAGCAGCCCCGGACTGATCAATGAGCAGTTCTTC
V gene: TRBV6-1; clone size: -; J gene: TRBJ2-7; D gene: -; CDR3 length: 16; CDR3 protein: CASSAGTTTSAYEQYF; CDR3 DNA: TGTGCCAGCAGTGCCGGGACCACCACCTCAGCCTACGAGCAGTACTTC
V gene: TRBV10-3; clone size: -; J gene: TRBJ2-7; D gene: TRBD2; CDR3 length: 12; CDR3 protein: CAIRDYSYEQYF; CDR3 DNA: TGTGCCATCCGGGACTACTCCTACGAGCAGTACTTC
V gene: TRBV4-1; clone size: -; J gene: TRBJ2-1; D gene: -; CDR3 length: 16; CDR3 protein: CASSQVTGPSYNEQFF; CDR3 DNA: TGCGCCAGCAGCCAAGTAACCGGACCCTCCTACAATGAGCAGTTCTTC
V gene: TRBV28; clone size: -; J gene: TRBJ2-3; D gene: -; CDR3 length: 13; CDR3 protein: CASSDPTADTQYF; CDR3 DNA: TGTGCCAGCAGCGATCCGACCGCAGATACGCAGTATTTT
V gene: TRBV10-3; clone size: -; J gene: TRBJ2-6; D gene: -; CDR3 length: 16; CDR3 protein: CAISEPEGPGANVLTF; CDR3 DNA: TGTGCCATCAGTGAGCCAGAAGGTCCTGGGGCCAACGTCCTGACTTTC
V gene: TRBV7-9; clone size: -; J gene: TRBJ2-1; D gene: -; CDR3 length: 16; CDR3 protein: CASSLARGTNYNEQFF; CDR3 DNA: TGTGCCAGCAGTTTGGCCCGGGGGACCAACTACAATGAGCAGTTCTTC
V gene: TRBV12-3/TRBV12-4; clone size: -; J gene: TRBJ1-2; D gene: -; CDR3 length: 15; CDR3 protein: CASSLGGLGVYGYTF; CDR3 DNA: TGTGCCAGCAGTCTCGGGGGACTGGGGGTCTATGGCTACACCTTC
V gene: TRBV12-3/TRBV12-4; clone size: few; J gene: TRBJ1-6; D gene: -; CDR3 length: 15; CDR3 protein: CASSYEGLVGSPLHF; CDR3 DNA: TGTGCCAGCAGTTACGAGGGGCTAGTAGGATCACCCCTCCACTTT
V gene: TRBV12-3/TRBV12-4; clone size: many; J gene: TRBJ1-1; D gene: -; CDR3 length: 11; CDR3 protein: CASSLSSEAFF; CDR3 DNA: TGTGCCAGCAGTTTATCGTCTGAAGCTTTCTTT
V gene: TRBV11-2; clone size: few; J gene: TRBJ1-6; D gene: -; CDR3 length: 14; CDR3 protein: CASSQMGTQTPLHF; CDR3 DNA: TGTGCCAGCAGTCAGATGGGTACGCAAACACCCCTCCACTTT
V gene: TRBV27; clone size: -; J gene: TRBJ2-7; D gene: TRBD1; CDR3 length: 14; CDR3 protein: CASSLPDRAHEQYF; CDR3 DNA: TGTGCCAGCAGTTTGCCGGACAGGGCCCACGAGCAGTACTTC
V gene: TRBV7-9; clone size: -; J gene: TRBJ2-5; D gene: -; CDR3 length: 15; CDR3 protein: CASDRGADGGETQYF; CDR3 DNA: TGTGCCAGCGATAGAGGGGCGGACGGTGGAGAGACCCAGTACTTC
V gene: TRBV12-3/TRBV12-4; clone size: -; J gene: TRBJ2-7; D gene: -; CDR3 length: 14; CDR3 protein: CASSFSGRAYEQYF; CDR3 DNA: TGTGCCAGCAGTTTTTCTGGCAGGGCCTACGAGCAGTACTTC
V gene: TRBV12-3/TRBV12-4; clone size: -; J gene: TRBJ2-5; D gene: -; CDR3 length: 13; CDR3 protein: CATRTEIRGTQYF; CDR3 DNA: TGTGCCACCCGGACAGAAATTAGGGGGACCCAGTACTTC
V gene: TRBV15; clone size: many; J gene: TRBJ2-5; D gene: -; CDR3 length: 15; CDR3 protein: CATESRLRYQETQYF; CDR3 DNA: TGTGCCACCGAATCGAGACTCAGGTACCAAGAGACCCAGTACTTC
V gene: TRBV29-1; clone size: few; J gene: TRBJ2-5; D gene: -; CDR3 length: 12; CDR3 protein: CSAEEAQETQYF; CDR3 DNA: TGCAGCGCCGAGGAGGCACAAGAGACCCAGTACTTC
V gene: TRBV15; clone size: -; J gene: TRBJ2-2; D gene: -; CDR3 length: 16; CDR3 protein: CATSPQGTVWNGELFF; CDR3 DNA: TGTGCCACCAGCCCCCAGGGGACCGTGTGGAACGGGGAGCTGTTTTTT
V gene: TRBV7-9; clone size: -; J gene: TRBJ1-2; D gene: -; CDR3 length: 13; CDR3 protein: CASSAQANYGYTF; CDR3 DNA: TGTGCCAGCAGCGCACAGGCAAACTATGGCTACACCTTC
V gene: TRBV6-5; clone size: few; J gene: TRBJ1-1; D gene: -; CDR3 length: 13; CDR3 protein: CASSYRGNTEAFF; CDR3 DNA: TGTGCCAGCAGTTACAGGGGGAACACTGAAGCTTTCTTT
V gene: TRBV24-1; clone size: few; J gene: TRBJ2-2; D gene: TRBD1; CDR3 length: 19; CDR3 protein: CATSDFHRGQNPNTGELFF; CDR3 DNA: TGTGCCACCAGTGATTTCCACAGGGGCCAGAACCCGAACACCGGGGAGCTGTTTTTT
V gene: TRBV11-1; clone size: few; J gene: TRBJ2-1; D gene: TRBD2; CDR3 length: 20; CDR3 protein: CASSLRLRAGAPEQYNEQFF; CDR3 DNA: TGTGCCAGCAGCCTTCGTCTCCGAGCGGGGGCCCCAGAACAATACAATGAGCAGTTCTTC
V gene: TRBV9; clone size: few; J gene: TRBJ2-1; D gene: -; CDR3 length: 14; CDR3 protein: CASSVVSFENEQFF; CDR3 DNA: TGTGCCAGCAGCGTAGTTAGTTTTGAGAATGAGCAGTTCTTC
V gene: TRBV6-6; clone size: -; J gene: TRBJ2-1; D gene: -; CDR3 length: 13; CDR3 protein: CASSYYPDNEQFF; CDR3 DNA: TGTGCCAGCAGTTACTACCCTGACAATGAGCAGTTCTTC
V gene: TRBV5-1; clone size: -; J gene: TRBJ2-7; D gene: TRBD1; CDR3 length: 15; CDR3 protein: CASSPWTGEDYEQYF; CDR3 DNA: TGCGCCAGCAGCCCCTGGACAGGGGAGGACTACGAGCAGTACTTC
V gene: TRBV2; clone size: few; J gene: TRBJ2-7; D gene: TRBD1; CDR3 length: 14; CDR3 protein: CASSARDRNYEQYF; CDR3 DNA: TGTGCCAGCAGCGCCCGGGACAGAAACTACGAGCAGTACTTC
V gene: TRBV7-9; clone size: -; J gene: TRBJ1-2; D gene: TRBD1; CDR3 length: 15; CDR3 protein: CASSFLTGVDYGYTF; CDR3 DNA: TGTGCCAGCAGCTTCTTGACAGGGGTTGACTATGGCTACACCTTC
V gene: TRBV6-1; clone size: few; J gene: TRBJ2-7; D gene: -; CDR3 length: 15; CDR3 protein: CASSPLRGPSYEQYF; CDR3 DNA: TGTGCCAGCAGCCCTTTGCGGGGGCCTTCCTACGAGCAGTACTTC
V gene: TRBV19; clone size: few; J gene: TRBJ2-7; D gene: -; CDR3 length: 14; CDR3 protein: CASSIQGISYEQYF; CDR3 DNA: TGTGCCAGTAGTATTCAGGGGATCTCCTACGAGCAGTACTTC
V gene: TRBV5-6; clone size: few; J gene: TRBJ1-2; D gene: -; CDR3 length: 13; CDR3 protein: CASSLLTDYGYTF; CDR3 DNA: TGTGCCAGCAGCTTGCTGACAGATTATGGCTACACCTTC
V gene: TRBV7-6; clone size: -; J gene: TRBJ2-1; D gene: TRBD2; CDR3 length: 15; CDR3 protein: CASSSGTSSVNEQFF; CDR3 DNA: TGTGCCAGCAGCTCCGGGACTAGCTCGGTGAATGAGCAGTTCTTC
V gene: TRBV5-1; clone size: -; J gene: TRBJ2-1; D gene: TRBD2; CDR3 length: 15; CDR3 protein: CASSHSGDSYNEQFF; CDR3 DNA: TGCGCCAGCAGCCACAGCGGGGACTCCTACAATGAGCAGTTCTTC
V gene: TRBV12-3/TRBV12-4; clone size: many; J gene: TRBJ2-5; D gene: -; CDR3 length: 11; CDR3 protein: CASRGGETQYF; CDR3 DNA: TGTGCCAGCCGTGGGGGTGAGACCCAGTACTTC
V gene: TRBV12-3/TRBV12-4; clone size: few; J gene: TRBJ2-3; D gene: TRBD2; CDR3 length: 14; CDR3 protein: CASTWGGDPDTQYF; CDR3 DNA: TGTGCCAGCACCTGGGGGGGGGACCCAGATACGCAGTATTTT
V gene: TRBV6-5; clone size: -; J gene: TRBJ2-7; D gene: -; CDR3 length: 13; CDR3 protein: CASSYTGTYEQYF; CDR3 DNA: TGTGCCAGCAGTTACACTGGGACCTACGAGCAGTACTTC
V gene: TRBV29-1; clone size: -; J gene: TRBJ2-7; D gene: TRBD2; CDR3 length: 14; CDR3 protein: CSVSRTSGENEQYF; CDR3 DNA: TGCAGCGTTTCCCGTACTAGCGGGGAGAACGAGCAGTACTTC
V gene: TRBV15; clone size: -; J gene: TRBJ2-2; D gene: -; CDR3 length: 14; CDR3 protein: CATSRAGFTGELFF; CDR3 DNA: TGTGCCACCAGCAGAGCTGGGTTCACCGGGGAGCTGTTTTTT
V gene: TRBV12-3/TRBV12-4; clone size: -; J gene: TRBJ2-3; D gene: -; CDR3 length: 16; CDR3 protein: CASSPWAGALTDTQYF; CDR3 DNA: TGTGCCAGCAGCCCATGGGCGGGGGCCCTCACAGATACGCAGTATTTT
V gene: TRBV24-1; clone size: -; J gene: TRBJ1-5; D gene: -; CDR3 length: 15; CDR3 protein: CATSDGVGPGQPQHF; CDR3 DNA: TGTGCCACCAGTGATGGGGTCGGGCCGGGTCAGCCCCAGCATTTT
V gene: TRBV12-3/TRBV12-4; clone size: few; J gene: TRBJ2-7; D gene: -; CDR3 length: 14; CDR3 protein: CASSLGSKYYEQYF; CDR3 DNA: TGTGCCAGCAGTTTAGGGTCGAAATACTACGAGCAGTACTTC